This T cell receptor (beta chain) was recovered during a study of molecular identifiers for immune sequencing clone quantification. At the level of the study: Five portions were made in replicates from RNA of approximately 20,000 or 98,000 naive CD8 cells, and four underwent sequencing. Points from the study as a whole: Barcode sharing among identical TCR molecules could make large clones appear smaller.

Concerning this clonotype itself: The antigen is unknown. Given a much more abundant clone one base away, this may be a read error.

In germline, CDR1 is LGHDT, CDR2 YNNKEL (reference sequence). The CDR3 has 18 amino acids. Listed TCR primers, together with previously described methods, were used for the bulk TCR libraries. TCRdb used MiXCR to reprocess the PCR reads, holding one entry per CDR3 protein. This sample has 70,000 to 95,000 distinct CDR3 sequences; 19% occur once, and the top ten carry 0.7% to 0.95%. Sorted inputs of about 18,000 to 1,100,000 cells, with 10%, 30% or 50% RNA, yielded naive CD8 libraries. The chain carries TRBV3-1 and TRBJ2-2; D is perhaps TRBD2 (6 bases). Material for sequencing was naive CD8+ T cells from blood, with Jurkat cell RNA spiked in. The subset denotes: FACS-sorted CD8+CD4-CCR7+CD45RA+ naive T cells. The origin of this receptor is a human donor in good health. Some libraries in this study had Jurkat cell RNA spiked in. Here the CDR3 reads CAGSQEPGLPVGTGELFF. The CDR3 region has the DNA TGTGCCGGCAGCCAGGAACCGGGACTCCCCGTAGGGACCGGGGAGCTGTTTTTT.